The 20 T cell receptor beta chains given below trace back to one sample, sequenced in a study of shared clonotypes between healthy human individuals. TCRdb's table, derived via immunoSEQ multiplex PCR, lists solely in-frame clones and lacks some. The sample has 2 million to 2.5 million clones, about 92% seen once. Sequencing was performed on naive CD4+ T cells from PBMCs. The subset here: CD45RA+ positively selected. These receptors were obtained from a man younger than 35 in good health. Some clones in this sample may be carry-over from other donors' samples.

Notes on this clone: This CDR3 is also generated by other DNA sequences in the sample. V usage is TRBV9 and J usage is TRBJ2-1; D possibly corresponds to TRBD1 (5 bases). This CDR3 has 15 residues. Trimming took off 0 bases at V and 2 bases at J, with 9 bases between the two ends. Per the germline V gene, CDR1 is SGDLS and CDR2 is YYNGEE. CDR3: CASSVGQGTYNEQFF. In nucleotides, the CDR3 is TGTGCCAGCAGCGTAGGCCAGGGAACCTACAATGAGCAGTTCTTC.

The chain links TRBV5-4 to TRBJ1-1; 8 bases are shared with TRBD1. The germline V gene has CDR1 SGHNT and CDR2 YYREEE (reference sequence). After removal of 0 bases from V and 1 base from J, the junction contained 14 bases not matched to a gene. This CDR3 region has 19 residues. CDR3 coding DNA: TGTGCCAGCAGCTTGGAGCGGTTGGCAGGGGGCCCGAGGAACACTGAAGCTTTCTTT. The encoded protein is CASSLERLAGGPRNTEAFF. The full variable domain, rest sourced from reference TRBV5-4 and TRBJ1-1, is ETGVTQSPTHLIKTRGQQVTLRCSSQSGHNTVSWYQQALGQGPQFIFQYYREEENGRGNFPPRFSGLQFPNYSSELNVNALELDDSALYLCASSLERLAGGPRNTEAFFGQGTRLTVV.

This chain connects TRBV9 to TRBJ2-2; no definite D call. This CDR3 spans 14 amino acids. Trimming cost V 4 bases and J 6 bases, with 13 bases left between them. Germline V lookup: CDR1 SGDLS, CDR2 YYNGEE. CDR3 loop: CASSPLMDPGELFF. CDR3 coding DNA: TGTGCCAGCAGCCCCCTCATGGATCCCGGGGAGCTGTTTTTT.

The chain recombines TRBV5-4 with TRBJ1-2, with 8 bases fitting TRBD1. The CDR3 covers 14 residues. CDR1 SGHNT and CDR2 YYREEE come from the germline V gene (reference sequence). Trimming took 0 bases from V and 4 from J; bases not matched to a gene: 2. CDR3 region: CASSLAGGLYGYTF. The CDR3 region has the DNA TGTGCCAGCAGCTTGGCAGGGGGCCTCTATGGCTACACCTTC.

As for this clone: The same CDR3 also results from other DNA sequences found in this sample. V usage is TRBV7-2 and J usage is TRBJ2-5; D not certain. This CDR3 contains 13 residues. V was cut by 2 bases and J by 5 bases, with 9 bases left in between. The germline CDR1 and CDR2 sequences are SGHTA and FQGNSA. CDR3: CASSLIPFETQYF. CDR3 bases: TGTGCCAGCAGCTTAATTCCTTTCGAGACCCAGTACTTC.

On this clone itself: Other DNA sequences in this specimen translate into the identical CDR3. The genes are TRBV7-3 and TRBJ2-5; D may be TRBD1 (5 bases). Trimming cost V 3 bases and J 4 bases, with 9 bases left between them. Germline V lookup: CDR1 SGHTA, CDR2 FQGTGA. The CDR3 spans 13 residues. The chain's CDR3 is CASSLGQGETQYF. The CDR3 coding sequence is TGTGCCAGCAGCTTGGGTCAGGGAGAGACCCAGTACTTC.

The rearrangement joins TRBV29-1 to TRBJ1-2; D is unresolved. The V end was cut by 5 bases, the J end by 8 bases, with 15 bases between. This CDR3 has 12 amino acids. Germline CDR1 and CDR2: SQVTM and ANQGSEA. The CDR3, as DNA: TGCAGCGTTCCTGGCCAGCTTGGAGGCTACACCTTC. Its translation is CSVPGQLGGYTF.

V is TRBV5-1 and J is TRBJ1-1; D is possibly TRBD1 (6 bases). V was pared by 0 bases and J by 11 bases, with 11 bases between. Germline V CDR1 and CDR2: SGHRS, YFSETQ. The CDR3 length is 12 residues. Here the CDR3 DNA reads TGCGCCAGCAGCTTGGTAAGGGGGACGGCTTTCTTT. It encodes CASSLVRGTAFF.

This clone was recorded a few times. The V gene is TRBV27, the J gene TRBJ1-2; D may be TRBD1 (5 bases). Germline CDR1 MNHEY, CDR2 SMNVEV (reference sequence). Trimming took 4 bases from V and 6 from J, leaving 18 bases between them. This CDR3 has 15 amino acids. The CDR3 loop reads CASSSLGTWTNGYTF. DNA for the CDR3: TGTGCCAGCAGTTCCCTCGGGACGTGGACGAATGGCTACACCTTC.

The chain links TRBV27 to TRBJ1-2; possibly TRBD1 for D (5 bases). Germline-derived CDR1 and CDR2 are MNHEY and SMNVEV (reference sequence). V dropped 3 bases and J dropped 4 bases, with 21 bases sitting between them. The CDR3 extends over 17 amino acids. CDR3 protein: CASSFIRDGPRLYGYTF. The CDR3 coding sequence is TGTGCCAGCAGTTTTATCCGGGACGGACCTAGGCTCTATGGCTACACCTTC.

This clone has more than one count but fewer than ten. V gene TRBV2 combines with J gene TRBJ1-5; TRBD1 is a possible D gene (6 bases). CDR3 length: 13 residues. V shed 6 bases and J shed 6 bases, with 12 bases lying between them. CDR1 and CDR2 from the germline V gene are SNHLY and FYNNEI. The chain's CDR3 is CASRWGGGQPQHF. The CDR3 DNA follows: TGTGCCAGCAGGTGGGGGGGCGGTCAGCCCCAGCATTTT.

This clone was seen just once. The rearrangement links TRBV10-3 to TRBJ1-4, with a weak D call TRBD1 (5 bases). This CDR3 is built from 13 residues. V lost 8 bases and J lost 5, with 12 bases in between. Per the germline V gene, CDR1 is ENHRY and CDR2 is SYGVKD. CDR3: CAIARAGNEKLFF. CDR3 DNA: TGTGCCATCGCTCGTGCAGGGAATGAAAAACTGTTTTTT.

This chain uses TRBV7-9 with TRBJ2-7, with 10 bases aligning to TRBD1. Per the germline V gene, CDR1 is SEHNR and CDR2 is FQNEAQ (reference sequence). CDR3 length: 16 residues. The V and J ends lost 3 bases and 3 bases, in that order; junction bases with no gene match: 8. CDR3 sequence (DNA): TGTGCCAGCAGCTTGGGGGGACAGGGGAAATACTACGAGCAGTACTTC. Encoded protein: CASSLGGQGKYYEQYF.

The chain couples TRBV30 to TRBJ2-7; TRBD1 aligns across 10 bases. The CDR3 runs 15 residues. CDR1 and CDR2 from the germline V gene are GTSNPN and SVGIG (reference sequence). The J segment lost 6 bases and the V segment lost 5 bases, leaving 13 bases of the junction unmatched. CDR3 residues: CAWRLPGQGKSEQYF. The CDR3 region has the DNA TGTGCCTGGCGTCTCCCGGGACAGGGGAAGAGCGAGCAGTACTTC.

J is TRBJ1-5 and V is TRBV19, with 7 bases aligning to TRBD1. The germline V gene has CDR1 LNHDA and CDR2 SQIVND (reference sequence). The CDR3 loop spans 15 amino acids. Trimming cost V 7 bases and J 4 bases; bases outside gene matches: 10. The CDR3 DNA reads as TGTGCCAGTACCCCCGGGACAGCGGGAAATCAGCCCCAGCATTTT. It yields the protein CASTPGTAGNQPQHF.

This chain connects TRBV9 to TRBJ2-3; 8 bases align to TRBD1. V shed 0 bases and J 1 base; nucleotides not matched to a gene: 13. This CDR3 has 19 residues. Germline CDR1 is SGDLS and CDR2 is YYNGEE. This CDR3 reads CASSVAWGRGPSGTDTQYF. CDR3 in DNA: TGTGCCAGCAGCGTAGCTTGGGGCAGGGGGCCGTCTGGCACAGATACGCAGTATTTT.

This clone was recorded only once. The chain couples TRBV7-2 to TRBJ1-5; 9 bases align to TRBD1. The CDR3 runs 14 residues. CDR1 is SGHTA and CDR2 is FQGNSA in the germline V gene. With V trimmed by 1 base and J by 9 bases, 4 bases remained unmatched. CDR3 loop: CASSLDRGRGPQHF. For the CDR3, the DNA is TGTGCCAGCAGCTTAGACAGGGGGCGAGGGCCCCAGCATTTT.

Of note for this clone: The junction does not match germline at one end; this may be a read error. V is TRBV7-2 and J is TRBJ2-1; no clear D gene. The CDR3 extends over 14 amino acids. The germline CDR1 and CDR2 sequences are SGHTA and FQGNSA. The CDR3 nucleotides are TGTGCCAGCAGTTTAGAGGCCGGCACAAATGAGCAGTTCTTC. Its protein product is CASSLEAGTNEQFF.

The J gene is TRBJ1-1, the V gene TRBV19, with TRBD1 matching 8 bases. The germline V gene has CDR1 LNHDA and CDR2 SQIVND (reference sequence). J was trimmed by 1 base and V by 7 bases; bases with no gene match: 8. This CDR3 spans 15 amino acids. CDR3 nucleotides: TGTGCCAGTAAAGGGCCAGGGGGCTGGAACACTGAAGCTTTCTTT. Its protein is CASKGPGGWNTEAFF.

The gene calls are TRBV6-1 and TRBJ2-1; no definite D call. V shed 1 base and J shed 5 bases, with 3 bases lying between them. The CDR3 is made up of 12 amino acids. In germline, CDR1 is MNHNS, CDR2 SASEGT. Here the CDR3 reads CASSEGNNEQFF. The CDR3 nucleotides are TGTGCCAGCAGTGAAGGGAACAATGAGCAGTTCTTC.